This TCR beta chain was profiled in a study of cytomegalovirus exposure and HLA in healthy donors. With regard to this clone: Its antigen is as yet unknown.

Trimming at V came to 1 base and at J to 8 bases, leaving 11 bases not matched to a gene. The CDR3 is 16 residues long. The V gene's germline CDR1 is SQVTM and CDR2 ANQGSEA. Samples came from healthy bone marrow donors. The PCR employed 60 Vbeta primers together with 13 Jbeta primers. TCRdb keeps only in-frame clones here, not all; method: immunoSEQ multiplex PCR. The sample consists of some 160,000 clones, about 78% of them appearing once. Whole-study findings and limits: It was assumed in the presence/absence analyses that sequencing depth was roughly uniform across donors.

The chain has TRBV29-1 and TRBJ1-2; 12 bases fit TRBD1. The TCR originated in a man aged 35 to 55 in good health and CMV-seronegative. The sample consisted of PBMCs. Written as DNA, the CDR3 is TGCAGCGTTGAAGTCTACGCGGGACAGGGGGCAGGGGGCTACACCTTC. Translation: CSVEVYAGQGAGGYTF.